One and the same sample provided the 7 T cell receptor beta chains below, sequenced in a study of T cells in Graves' hyperthyroidism and ophthalmopathy. RNA transcripts were the template for amplifying TCR beta CDR3 regions. TCR CDR3 underwent first-round RT-PCR with the HTBI primer set. TCRdb re-called the multiplex PCR reads through MiXCR, storing one row per CDR3 protein. This table has roughly 420,000 distinct CDR3 sequences, approximately 14% appearing once. Sequencing was performed on blood. The origin of the receptors is a woman under 30 with Graves' hyperthyroidism.

This clonotype was detected many times. The V gene is TRBV28, the J gene TRBJ1-4; 7 bases agree with TRBD1. CDR3 length: 16 residues. Germline CDR1 reads MDHEN; CDR2 reads SYDVKM. V shed 6 bases and J 3 bases; nucleotides not matched to a gene: 10. The CDR3 DNA is TGTGCCAGCAGCCTAGGGGGCTATCTAGCTAATGAAAAACTGTTTTTT. It codes for CASSLGGYLANEKLFF.

The chain links TRBV10-3 to TRBJ2-1; 14 bases line up with TRBD2. The CDR3 is 16 amino acids. The germline V gene has CDR1 ENHRY and CDR2 SYGVKD. With V trimmed by 7 bases and J by 7 bases, 9 bases remained unmatched. The CDR3 loop reads CAITPGTSGSKNEQFF. The CDR3 bases are TGTGCCATCACCCCCGGGACTAGCGGGAGCAAGAATGAGCAGTTCTTC.

This clonotype was counted only a few times. This chain uses TRBV28 with TRBJ2-1, with a weak D call TRBD1 (6 bases). This CDR3 region has 17 residues. The germline gives CDR1 MDHEN, CDR2 SYDVKM. V shed 6 bases and J shed 2 bases, with 20 bases lying between them. The CDR3 loop is CASSLGGRDTPYNEQFF. CDR3 coding DNA: TGTGCCAGCAGCCTTGGGGGCAGGGATACTCCCTACAATGAGCAGTTCTTC.

This clonotype was found many times. This chain connects TRBV2 to TRBJ2-3; 14 bases fit TRBD2. The V gene end was trimmed by 1 base and the J gene end by 3 bases; junction bases not matched to a gene: 0. CDR1 is SNHLY and CDR2 is FYNNEI in the germline V gene. The CDR3 covers 16 residues. The CDR3 loop is CASSEGLAGGTDTQYF. CDR3 nucleotide sequence: TGTGCCAGCAGTGAAGGACTAGCGGGGGGGACAGATACGCAGTATTTT.

To note about this clonotype: A much larger clone differs by one base, so this may be a read error. The rearrangement links TRBV11-3 to TRBJ2-7; the D is unclear. The assigned J gene may be wrong: the sequence end matches TRBJ2-1 better. CDR3 length: 14 residues. Germline V gene data show CDR1 as SGHNT and CDR2 as YENEEA. The CDR3 region is CASSLISSTYEQFF. CDR3 DNA: TGTGCCAGCAGCTTGATAAGTAGCACCTACGAGCAGTTCTTC.

This clonotype was recorded only once. A much larger clone lies a single base off, so this may be a read error. J is TRBJ2-5 and V is TRBV6-1; 9 bases fit TRBD2. This CDR3 is built from 15 residues. V was clipped by 7 bases and J by 3 bases; unmatched bases: 9. Per germline, CDR1 MNHNS and CDR2 SASEGT. The CDR3 here is CASTHAGGGEETQYF. In DNA, the CDR3 is TGTGCCAGCACCCATGCGGGCGGGGGGGAAGAGACCCAGTACTTC.

The V call is TRBV11-2, the J call TRBJ2-2, with D possibly called TRBD1 or TRBD2 (5 bases each). Trimming left V 5 bases short and J 0 bases short, with 10 bases between. The CDR3 covers 15 residues. Germline CDR1 SGHAT, CDR2 FQNNGV. The CDR3 loop reads CASSRDAANTGELFF. The CDR3 nucleotides are TGTGCCAGCAGCCGGGACGCTGCGAACACCGGGGAGCTGTTTTTT.